The clone carrying this TCR beta chain turned up a few times. What it binds is not known. This specimen comes from a study of blood T cells in healthy people across ages. A second roughly 7 to 12 cycle PCR used barcoded and J-beta primers. TCRdb re-analysed the 5' RACE reads in MiXCR, keeping a single row per CDR3 protein. The data contain approximately 800,000 distinct CDR3 sequences, roughly 50% of them singletons. This CDR3 is built from 13 residues. Germline loops: CDR1 SGHTA, CDR2 FQGTGA. J was trimmed by 6 bases and V by 4 bases; bases with no gene match: 3. Points from the study as a whole: The CMV status of each donor remained undetermined, and this could have confounded shifts in expanded clonotypes. It was the long-lived donors that had more naive CD4+ cells and higher diversity than aged donors.

This chain connects TRBV7-3 to TRBJ2-1; TRBD2 matches at 7 bases. This TCR was sampled from a man older than 75 in good health. Sequencing was carried out using blood. CDR3 DNA: TGTGCCAGCAGCTCGGGACTAACCAATGAGCAGTTCTTC. Its translation is CASSSGLTNEQFF.